The 22 T cell receptor beta chains in this list originate from one sample, sequenced in a study of tumor T cells in aggressive B-cell lymphoma. Assay used: immunoSEQ multiplex PCR; TCRdb lists only in-frame clones, some missing. The sample has over 90 clones; about 76% are singletons. Sequencing used tumor tissue. All receptors derive from an adult with diffuse large B cell lymphoma.

The chain uses TRBV6-5 and TRBJ1-4; 7 bases are shared with TRBD1. After removal of 2 bases from V and 5 bases from J, the junction contained 5 bases not matched to a gene. CDR1 MNHEY and CDR2 SVGAGI come from the germline V gene. CDR3 size: 15 residues. CDR3 amino acids: CASSYTTGTNEKLFF. The CDR3 DNA follows: TGTGCCAGCAGTTACACGACAGGGACAAATGAAAAACTGTTTTTT.

J is TRBJ1-4 and V is TRBV6-1; 8 nucleotides match TRBD1. The CDR3 covers 14 residues. J lost 8 bases, V lost 6 bases, and 8 bases had no gene match. Germline CDR1 and CDR2: MNHNS and SASEGT. CDR3 region: CASSPRGLQEKLFF. Here the CDR3 DNA reads TGTGCCAGCAGCCCCAGGGGGCTTCAGGAAAAACTGTTTTTT.

V gene TRBV5-1 combines with J gene TRBJ2-3, with 7 bases identical to TRBD1. Germline V gene lookup returns CDR1 SGHRS and CDR2 YFSETQ. Unmatched junction bases numbered 10, after V lost 4 bases and J lost 2 bases. The CDR3 spans 16 residues. The CDR3 DNA reads as TGCGCCAGCAGCGCCTTCGACAGGGTTATCACAGATACGCAGTATTTT. Translating gives CASSAFDRVITDTQYF.

The rearrangement joins TRBV7-6 to TRBJ2-1; 8 positions match TRBD1. This CDR3 comprises 14 residues. With V trimmed by 1 base and J by 9 bases, 5 bases remained unmatched. Per germline, CDR1 SGHVS and CDR2 FNYEAQ. Written as DNA, the CDR3 is TGTGCCAGCAGCTTAGACCAGGGGGCGATTGAGCAGTTCTTC. Protein sequence: CASSLDQGAIEQFF.

The chain uses TRBV28 and TRBJ1-1; TRBD1 matches 9 bases. The germline gives CDR1 MDHEN, CDR2 SYDVKM. Losses at the gene ends were 2 bases for V and 5 bases for J; bases not matched to a gene: 12. This CDR3 comprises 17 residues. CDR3 loop: CASSLEATGGYRTEAFF. The CDR3 DNA sequence: TGTGCCAGCAGTTTAGAAGCGACAGGGGGGTATCGGACTGAAGCTTTCTTT.

Concerning this clone itself: At one boundary the junction diverges from the germline segment, which might be a read error. This chain connects TRBV7-7 to TRBJ2-7, with TRBD1 matching over 8 bases. CDR3 length: 14 residues. Germline V gene sequence: CDR1 SSHAT, CDR2 FNYEAQ (reference sequence). The CDR3 reads CASSSTGESYEQYF. The CDR3 DNA sequence: TGTGCTAGCAGCTCGACAGGGGAATCCTACGAGCAGTACTTC. Full variable domain (outside the CDR3, taken from reference TRBV7-7 and TRBJ2-7): GAGVSQSPRYKVTKRGQDVTLRCDPISSHATLYWYQQALGQGPEFLTYFNYEAQPDKSGLPSDRFSAERPEGSISTLTIQRTEQRDSAMYRCASSSTGESYEQYFGPGTRLTVT.

This clone was counted a single time. V usage is TRBV6-5 and J usage is TRBJ1-1; D gene unclear. CDR1 is MNHEY and CDR2 is SVGAGI in the germline V gene. V lost 8 bases, J lost 0 bases, and 7 bases lay in between. The length of the CDR3 is 12 residues. The CDR3 DNA follows: TGTGCCAGCTTTACAGTGAACACTGAAGCTTTCTTT. It codes for CASFTVNTEAFF.

This clone appeared once. J is TRBJ2-3 and V is TRBV10-2, with D tentatively TRBD2 (6 bases). The germline V and J ends were trimmed by 4 bases and 1 base, with 21 bases remaining between them. Germline lookup yields CDR1 WSHSY and CDR2 SAAADI. The CDR3 has 18 amino acids. As DNA, the CDR3 is TGCGCCAGCAGTGTCCGGGGAAGGGACTTGGTGGGCACAGATACGCAGTATTTT. This encodes CASSVRGRDLVGTDTQYF.

The chain joins TRBV4-3 to TRBJ1-1; 11 nucleotides align to TRBD1. Germline V CDR1 and CDR2: LGHNA, YSLEER. This CDR3 region has 15 residues. The V segment lost 1 base and the J segment 2 bases; nucleotides outside the gene matches: 0. Written as DNA, the CDR3 is TGCGCCAGCAGCCAAGGGACAGGGGGCAACACTGAAGCTTTCTTT. Translation gives CASSQGTGGNTEAFF.

V is TRBV5-4 and J is TRBJ1-2, with D unclear. Per the germline V gene, CDR1 is SGHNT and CDR2 is YYREEE (reference sequence). The CDR3 has 13 amino acids. Trimming removed 1 base from V and 3 bases from J, with 7 bases in between. CDR3 region: CASSLRTDYGYTF. CDR3 DNA: TGTGCCAGCAGCTTGAGAACGGACTATGGCTACACCTTC.

The rearrangement joins TRBV10-3 to TRBJ2-2, with 9 bases identical to TRBD1. Germline assignment: CDR1 ENHRY and CDR2 SYGVKD. V shed 6 bases and J 2 bases; nucleotides not matched to a gene: 7. The CDR3 sequence is 16 residues long. The CDR3 DNA reads as TGTGCCATCAGCTATTGGGACAGGGCCAACACCGGGGAGCTGTTTTTT. It codes for CAISYWDRANTGELFF.

The genes are TRBV4-3 and TRBJ1-1; no reliable D call. Germline V lookup: CDR1 LGHNA, CDR2 YSLEER. This CDR3 spans 14 amino acids. V dropped 0 bases and J dropped 0 bases, with 5 bases sitting between them. Here the CDR3 reads CASSQDGVNTEAFF. The CDR3 DNA reads TGCGCCAGCAGCCAAGACGGGGTGAACACTGAAGCTTTCTTT.

The chain joins TRBV6-5 to TRBJ2-5; 11 nucleotides agree with TRBD1. The germline V gene has CDR1 MNHEY and CDR2 SVGAGI. The V gene end was trimmed by 2 bases and the J gene end by 3 bases; junction bases not matched to a gene: 2. This CDR3 has 15 residues. The CDR3 sequence is CASSYTGQGEETQYF. The CDR3 DNA reads TGTGCCAGCAGTTACACGGGACAGGGGGAAGAGACCCAGTACTTC.

This clone was counted only a few times. The CDR3 sequence is CASSLGQGWQPQHF. DNA for the CDR3: TGTGCCAGCAGCTTGGGTCAGGGTTGGCAGCCCCAGCATTTT. The chain joins TRBV5-8 to TRBJ1-5; perhaps TRBD1 as D (5 bases). Trimming took off 0 bases at V and 7 bases at J, with 11 bases between the two ends. This CDR3 comprises 14 residues. Germline loops: CDR1 SGHTS, CDR2 YDEGEE. Variable domain in full (rest from reference TRBV5-8 and TRBJ1-5): EAGVTQSPTHLIKTRGQQATLRCSPISGHTSVYWYQQALGLGLQFLLWYDEGEERNRGNFPPRFSGRQFPNYSSELNVNALELEDSALYLCASSLGQGWQPQHFGDGTRLSIL.

This sequence joins TRBV5-1 and TRBJ1-1; tentatively, D is TRBD1 (6 bases). The CDR3 is made up of 15 amino acids. CDR1 and CDR2 (germline): SGHRS, YFSETQ. V was pared by 0 bases and J by 3 bases, with 12 bases between. This CDR3 reads CASSLETGLDTEAFF. DNA of the CDR3: TGCGCCAGCAGCTTGGAAACAGGGCTTGACACTGAAGCTTTCTTT.

This clone was counted only a few times. Written as DNA, the CDR3 is TGTGCCAGCAGTGGGGACAGCGCGAACACCGGGGAGCTGTTTTTT. Amino acid sequence: CASSGDSANTGELFF. The chain employs TRBV2 and TRBJ2-2; the match to TRBD1 covers 7 bases. Per the germline V gene, CDR1 is SNHLY and CDR2 is FYNNEI. With V trimmed by 4 bases and J by 0 bases, 2 bases remained unmatched. This CDR3 region has 15 residues.

This clone was observed a handful of times. The chain employs TRBV19 and TRBJ2-7, with 9 bases aligning to TRBD2. The CDR3 loop spans 15 amino acids. Germline-derived CDR1 and CDR2 are LNHDA and SQIVND (reference sequence). The J segment lost 2 bases and the V segment lost 3 bases, leaving 5 bases of the junction unmatched. CDR3 protein: CASSIRSGGTYEQYF. CDR3 coding DNA: TGTGCCAGTAGTATTAGGAGCGGGGGGACCTACGAGCAGTACTTC.

This chain joins TRBV5-4 and TRBJ2-3, with D possibly TRBD1 on 6 matching bases. The germline V gene has CDR1 SGHNT and CDR2 YYREEE (reference sequence). V lost 0 bases to trimming and J lost 1 base, with 6 bases between them. CDR3 length equals 14 residues. This chain's CDR3 is CASSLDRGTDTQYF. The CDR3 nucleotides read TGTGCCAGCAGCTTGGACAGGGGCACAGATACGCAGTATTTT.

This clone was found a few times. The chain has TRBV4-1 and TRBJ2-1; D ambiguous. This CDR3 has 19 amino acids. Per germline, CDR1 MGHRA and CDR2 YSYEKL. Trimming removed 0 bases from V and 2 bases from J, with 20 bases in between. The CDR3 sequence is CASSQDLVEFLNTYNEQFF. Here the CDR3 DNA reads TGCGCCAGCAGCCAAGATCTTGTCGAGTTTCTCAATACCTACAATGAGCAGTTCTTC.

The V and J genes are TRBV4-1 and TRBJ1-2; D is possibly TRBD1 (6 bases). CDR3 size: 15 residues. Trimming removed 0 bases at V and 6 bases at J, with 14 bases between. Germline values: CDR1 MGHRA, CDR2 YSYEKL. CDR3: CASSQDIQGRNGYTF. The CDR3 DNA reads as TGCGCCAGCAGCCAAGATATTCAGGGGCGAAATGGCTACACCTTC.

The chain recombines TRBV7-2 with TRBJ2-1, with D hard to call. CDR3 length: 12 amino acids. Per the germline V gene, CDR1 is SGHTA and CDR2 is FQGNSA. The V end was cut by 5 bases, the J end by 10 bases, with 12 bases between. CDR3 amino acids: CASSPHYGEQFF. The CDR3 nucleotides are TGTGCCAGCAGCCCGCACTATGGGGAGCAGTTCTTC.

This chain connects TRBV29-1 to TRBJ1-2, with a possible D match to TRBD1 (5 bases). Deletions cut 4 bases from V and 3 bases from J, with 18 bases between. Per germline, CDR1 SQVTM and CDR2 ANQGSEA. This CDR3 region has 15 residues. The chain's CDR3 is CSVGLRGWVDYGYTF. The CDR3 DNA sequence: TGCAGCGTTGGTCTAAGGGGATGGGTCGACTATGGCTACACCTTC.